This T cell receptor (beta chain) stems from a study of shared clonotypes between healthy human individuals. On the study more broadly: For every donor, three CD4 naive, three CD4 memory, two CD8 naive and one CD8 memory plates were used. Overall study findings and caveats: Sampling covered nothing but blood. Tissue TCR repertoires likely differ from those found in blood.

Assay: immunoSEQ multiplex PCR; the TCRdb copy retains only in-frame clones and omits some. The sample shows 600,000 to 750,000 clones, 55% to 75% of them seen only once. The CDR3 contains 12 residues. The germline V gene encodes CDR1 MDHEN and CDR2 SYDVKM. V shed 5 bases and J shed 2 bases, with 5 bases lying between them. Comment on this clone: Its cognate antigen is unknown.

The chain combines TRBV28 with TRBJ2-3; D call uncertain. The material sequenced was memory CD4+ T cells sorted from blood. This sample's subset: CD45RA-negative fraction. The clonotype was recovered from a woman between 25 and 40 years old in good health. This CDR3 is CASSQATDTQYF. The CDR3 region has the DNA TGTGCCAGCAGTCAGGCCACAGATACGCAGTATTTT.